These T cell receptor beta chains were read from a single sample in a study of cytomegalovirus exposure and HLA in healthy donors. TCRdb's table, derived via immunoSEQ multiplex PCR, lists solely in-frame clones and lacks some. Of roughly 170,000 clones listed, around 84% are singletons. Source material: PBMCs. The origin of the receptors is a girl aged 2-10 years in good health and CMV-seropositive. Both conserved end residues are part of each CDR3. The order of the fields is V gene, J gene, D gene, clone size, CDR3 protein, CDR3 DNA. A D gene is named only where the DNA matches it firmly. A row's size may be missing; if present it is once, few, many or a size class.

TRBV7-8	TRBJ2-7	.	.	CASSTDGLYEQYF	TGTGCCAGCAGCACAGACGGACTCTACGAGCAGTACTTC
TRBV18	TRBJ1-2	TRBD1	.	CASSPGQTNYGYTF	TGTGCCAGCTCACCGGGACAGACTAACTATGGCTACACCTTC
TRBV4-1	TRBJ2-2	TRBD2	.	CASSQHPGGTTNTGELFF	TGCGCCAGCAGCCAACACCCCGGGGGGACGACGAACACCGGGGAGCTGTTTTTT
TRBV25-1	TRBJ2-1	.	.	CASSRGTLSYNEQFF	TGTGCCAGCAGCCGAGGGACACTTTCCTACAATGAGCAGTTCTTC
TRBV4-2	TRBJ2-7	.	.	CASSQVTTYEQYF	TGTGCCAGCAGCCAAGTCACTACCTACGAGCAGTACTTC
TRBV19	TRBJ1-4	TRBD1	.	CASSPPSGQYEKLFF	TGTGCCAGTAGTCCCCCCTCGGGACAGTATGAAAAACTGTTTTTT
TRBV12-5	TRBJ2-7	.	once	CASGRGAYEQYF	TGTGCTAGTGGCCGCGGGGCCTACGAGCAGTACTTC
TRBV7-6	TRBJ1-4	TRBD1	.	CASSFAPGQLNEKLFF	TGTGCCAGCAGTTTCGCCCCGGGACAGTTAAATGAAAAACTGTTTTTT
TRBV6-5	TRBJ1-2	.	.	CASSPQVNGGYGYPF	TGTGCCAGCAGTCCCCAGGTCAATGGAGGCTATGGCTACCCCTTC
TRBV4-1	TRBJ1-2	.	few	CASSHHLTGNYGYTF	TGCGCCAGCAGCCACCACCTGACAGGAAACTATGGCTACACCTTC
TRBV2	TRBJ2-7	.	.	CASSAGPTFYEQYF	TGTGCCAGCAGTGCAGGGCCGACCTTCTACGAGCAGTACTTC
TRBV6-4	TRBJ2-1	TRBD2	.	CASSVSSGEYNEQFF	TGTGCCAGCAGCGTATCTAGCGGTGAGTACAATGAGCAGTTCTTC
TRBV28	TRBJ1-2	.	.	CASSLFPDGYTF	TGTGCCAGCAGTTTATTCCCCGATGGCTACACCTTC
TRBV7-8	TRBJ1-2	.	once	CASSLGGNARGYTF	TGTGCCAGCAGCTTAGGAGGGAATGCCCGTGGCTACACCTTC
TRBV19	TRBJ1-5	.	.	CASSPDSNQPQHF	TGTGCCAGTAGTCCGGACAGTAATCAGCCCCAGCATTTT
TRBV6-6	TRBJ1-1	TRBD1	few	CASHVKGAPNTEAFF	TGTGCCAGCCACGTTAAGGGGGCCCCGAACACTGAAGCTTTCTTT
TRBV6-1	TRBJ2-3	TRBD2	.	CASRVAGWSQYF	TGTGCCAGCAGGGTAGCGGGGTGGTCGCAGTATTTT
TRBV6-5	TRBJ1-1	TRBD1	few	CASSYSPQGEAFF	TGTGCCAGCAGTTACTCCCCACAGGGGGAAGCTTTCTTT
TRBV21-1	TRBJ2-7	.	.	CASSKREREGLSRSYEQYF	TGTGCCAGCAGCAAAAGGGAGCGGGAGGGCCTATCCCGCTCCTACGAGCAGTACTTC
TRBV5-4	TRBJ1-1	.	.	CASSLRVGRPNTEAFF	TGTGCCAGCAGCTTACGGGTTGGTAGACCGAACACTGAAGCTTTCTTT
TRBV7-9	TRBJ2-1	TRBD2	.	CASSLGLAAYNEQFF	TGTGCCAGCAGTTTAGGACTAGCGGCCTACAATGAGCAGTTCTTC
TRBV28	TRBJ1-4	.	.	CASSLPNVREKLFF	TGTGCCAGCAGTTTGCCTAATGTCAGGGAAAAACTGTTTTTT
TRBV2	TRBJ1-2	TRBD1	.	CASSEDRVGGYTF	TGTGCCAGCAGTGAGGACAGGGTAGGCGGCTACACCTTC
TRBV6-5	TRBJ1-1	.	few	CASRAGLDTEAFF	TGTGCCAGCAGGGCGGGGTTGGACACTGAAGCTTTCTTT
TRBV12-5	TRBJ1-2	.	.	CASGLLPGGQGYTF	TGTGCTAGTGGTTTGCTCCCGGGGGGGCAAGGCTACACCTTC
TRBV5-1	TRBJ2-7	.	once	CASSLSGGRYEQYF	TGCGCCAGCAGCTTGTCAGGAGGGCGCTACGAGCAGTACTTC
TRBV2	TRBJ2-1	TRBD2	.	CAGKRGGYNEQFF	TGTGCCGGCAAGCGGGGGGGGTACAATGAGCAGTTCTTC
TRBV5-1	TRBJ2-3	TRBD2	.	CASSLPGLADDTQYF	TGCGCCAGCAGCTTGCCGGGACTAGCGGACGATACGCAGTATTTT
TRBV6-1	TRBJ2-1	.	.	CASSGHLAPNEQFF	TGTGCCAGCAGTGGACACCTAGCTCCCAATGAGCAGTTCTTC
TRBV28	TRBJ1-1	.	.	CASSEIGTEAFF	TGTGCCAGCAGCGAGATCGGGACTGAAGCTTTCTTT
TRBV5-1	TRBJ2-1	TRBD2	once	CASTPKTGRTSGGPSEQFF	TGCGCCAGCACCCCTAAAACGGGGCGGACTAGCGGGGGGCCGAGTGAGCAGTTCTTC
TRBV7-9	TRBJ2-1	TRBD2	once	CASSRGLAGGINEQFF	TGTGCCAGCAGCCGAGGACTAGCGGGAGGTATCAATGAGCAGTTCTTC
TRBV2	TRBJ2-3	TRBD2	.	CASRDRTSGGTDTQYF	TGTGCCAGCAGGGACAGGACTAGCGGGGGCACAGATACGCAGTATTTT
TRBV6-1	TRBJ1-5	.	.	CASSEGRRAGANQPQHF	TGTGCCAGCAGTGAAGGAAGGAGGGCTGGCGCCAATCAGCCCCAGCATTTT
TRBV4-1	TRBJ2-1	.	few	CASSQDGSSYNEQFF	TGCGCCAGCAGCCAGGATGGGAGCTCCTACAATGAGCAGTTCTTC
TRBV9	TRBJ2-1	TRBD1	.	CASSVVGRGRWNEQFF	TGTGCCAGCAGCGTAGTGGGCAGGGGGCGGTGGAATGAGCAGTTCTTC
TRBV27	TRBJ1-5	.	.	CASSRSGLGQPQHF	TGTGCCAGCAGTAGATCAGGGTTAGGGCAGCCCCAGCATTTT
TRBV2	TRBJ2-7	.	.	CASSEVWGGAYEQYF	TGTGCCAGCAGTGAAGTGTGGGGAGGAGCCTACGAGCAGTACTTC
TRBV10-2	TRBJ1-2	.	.	CASSESLAGAHSNYGYTF	TGCGCCAGCAGTGAGTCATTAGCGGGGGCGCACTCTAACTATGGCTACACCTTC
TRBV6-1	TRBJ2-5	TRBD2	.	CGSGSSYQETQYF	TGTGGAAGCGGGAGTTCGTACCAAGAGACCCAGTACTTC
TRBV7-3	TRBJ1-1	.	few	CASSSDKNTEAFF	TGTGCCAGCAGCTCCGACAAGAACACTGAAGCTTTCTTT